The 11 T cell receptor beta chains given below trace back to one sample, sequenced in a study of T-cell reconstitution after alpha-beta-depleted transplantation in children (dated by TCRdb to 2016 to 2017). The treatment or condition tag for this specimen amounts to: allogeneic hematopoietic cell transplantation with graft depleted of TCRalphabeta T cells and CD19 B cells. The library was obtained by PCR. Sequenced on an Illumina HiSeq 2500. To normalize quantification of the TCRbeta repertoire, the TCR libraries were built with molecular barcoding that relied on unique molecular identifiers. Using fastp trimming at Q25 and MiXCR clonotype assembly, TCRdb reanalyzed the public sequencing data and kept in-frame beta chains. Records with the same CDR3 protein are collapsed into one entry carrying the most frequent genes and DNA. In this sample the table shows roughly 250,000 distinct CDR3 sequences, approximately 8.9% of which occur a single time. Of the sample, less than 8% is held by the ten largest clones.

Source: PBMCs, mostly from graft donor cells, taken 180 days after TCRalphabeta/CD19-depleted stem cell transplant. These receptors were taken from a male patient between 10 and 17 years old who had a stem cell transplant for acute lymphoblastic leukemia, so the T cells may come from the graft donor.

A few counts support this clonotype. The V gene is TRBV5-5, the J gene TRBJ1-6; D not certain. V was trimmed by 2 bases and J by 0 bases, leaving 9 bases between them. Germline loops: CDR1 SGHKS, CDR2 YYEKEE (reference sequence). There are 16 residues in the CDR3. The CDR3 region has the DNA TGTGCCAGCAGCTTTTGGGCAAACTCCTATAATTCACCCCTCCACTTT. Encoded protein: CASSFWANSYNSPLHF. Based on the CDR3 plus reference TRBV5-5 and TRBJ1-6, the full variable domain is DAGVTQSPTHLIKTRGQQVTLRCSPISGHKSVSWYQQVLGQGPQFIFQYYEKEERGRGNFPDRFSARQFPNYSSELNVNALLLGDSALYLCASSFWANSYNSPLHFGNGTRLTVT.

This rearrangement joins TRBV9 to TRBJ1-6; unclear D gene. Trimming pared 4 bases from V and 10 bases from J, leaving 15 bases between. The CDR3 is 14 amino acids. The germline V gene encodes CDR1 SGDLS and CDR2 YYNGEE. CDR3 sequence: CASSPAASVSPLHF. CDR3 DNA sequence: TGTGCCAGCAGCCCTGCGGCGTCGGTCTCACCCCTCCACTTT.

V usage is TRBV14 and J usage is TRBJ2-5, with 8 bases lining up with TRBD2. This CDR3 has 17 residues. Germline CDR1 is SGHDN and CDR2 is FVKESK. The V segment lost 2 bases and the J segment 2 bases; nucleotides outside the gene matches: 10. The CDR3 coding sequence is TGTGCCAGCAGCCAATCAAGTCAGCGGGAGCGACAAGAGACCCAGTACTTC. It is translated as CASSQSSQRERQETQYF.

This clonotype was seen a few times. V usage is TRBV5-1 and J usage is TRBJ2-7, with 7 bases matching TRBD1. The germline gives CDR1 SGHRS, CDR2 YFSETQ. J gave up 0 bases and V 5 bases, and 5 bases lay outside the gene matches. This CDR3 contains 14 residues. This CDR3 reads CASRAGTASYEQYF. CDR3 sequence (DNA): TGCGCCAGCAGAGCCGGGACAGCCTCCTACGAGCAGTACTTC. The full variable domain, rest sourced from reference TRBV5-1 and TRBJ2-7, is KAGVTQTPRYLIKTRGQQVTLSCSPISGHRSVSWYQQTPGQGLQFLFEYFSETQRNKGNFPGRFSGRQFSNSRSEMNVSTLELGDSALYLCASRAGTASYEQYFGPGTRLTVT.

This clonotype was observed many times. J is TRBJ2-5 and V is TRBV10-3; 7 bases are shared with TRBD2. Trimming removed 6 bases from V and 5 bases from J; junction bases left unmatched: 6. Germline values: CDR1 ENHRY, CDR2 SYGVKD. The CDR3 totals 13 residues. CDR3 region: CAISLTSPETQYF. CDR3 sequence (DNA): TGTGCCATCAGCCTGACTAGCCCCGAGACCCAGTACTTC.

This clonotype was seen at least ten times. V gene TRBV7-6 combines with J gene TRBJ1-6, with TRBD1 as a possible D gene (5 bases). Germline V lookup: CDR1 SGHVS, CDR2 FNYEAQ. The CDR3 sequence is 15 residues long. Trimming took off 5 bases at V and 6 bases at J, with 14 bases between the two ends. CDR3 bases: TGTGCCAGCAGCCCAACCGGGACTCTTAATTCACCCCTCCACTTT. It specifies CASSPTGTLNSPLHF.

This clonotype was picked up many times. The chain recombines TRBV28 with TRBJ1-6; no clear D gene. Per the germline V gene, CDR1 is MDHEN and CDR2 is SYDVKM. This CDR3 comprises 14 residues. V lost 6 bases, J lost 7 bases, and 13 bases lay in between. CDR3 in DNA: TGTGCCAGCAGGCCACCTACCGAGAATTCACCCCTCCACTTT. Protein product: CASRPPTENSPLHF.

With respect to this clonotype: A much larger clone lies a single base off, so this may be a read error. The genes are TRBV4-2 and TRBJ1-1; 7 bases map to TRBD1. Germline V gene sequence: CDR1 LGHNA, CDR2 YNFKEQ. J gave up 4 bases and V 4 bases, and 9 bases lay outside the gene matches. The CDR3 length is 15 residues. The CDR3 loop is CASSLRGGMVTEAFF. For the CDR3, the DNA is TGTGCCAGCAGCCTAAGAGGGGGCATGGTCACTGAAGCTTTCTTT.

Many counts were recorded for this clonotype. This chain connects TRBV6-5 to TRBJ1-2; D gene uncertain. The CDR3 covers 15 residues. The germline V and J ends were trimmed by 0 bases and 0 bases, with 8 bases remaining between them. Germline CDR1 MNHEY, CDR2 SVGAGI. The CDR3 coding sequence is TGTGCCAGCAGTTACTCGAACGGAGCTAACTATGGCTACACCTTC. Protein: CASSYSNGANYGYTF.

This clonotype was found many times. CDR3 nucleotide sequence: TGTGCCAGCAGCTCCTCCGCGGGGACCCAGTACTTC. Protein: CASSSSAGTQYF. V is TRBV7-2 and J is TRBJ2-5, with a tentative D call TRBD2 (5 bases). Looked up from germline, CDR1 is SGHTA and CDR2 is FQGNSA. The length of the CDR3 is 12 residues. V gave up 4 bases and J gave up 7 bases, with 10 bases separating them.

Many counts were recorded for this clonotype. J is TRBJ2-1 and V is TRBV20-1; 14 bases agree with TRBD2. This CDR3 has 17 residues. The V gene's germline CDR1 is DFQATT and CDR2 SNEGSKA (reference sequence). The J segment lost 4 bases and the V segment lost 6 bases, leaving 11 bases of the junction unmatched. CDR3 region: CSALTTSGRVRYNEQFF. In DNA, the CDR3 is TGCAGTGCCCTCACGACTAGCGGGAGGGTCCGTTACAATGAGCAGTTCTTC.